The 30 T cell receptor beta chains reported below all come from one sample, sequenced in a study of TIL therapy for anti-PD-1-resistant metastatic lung cancer. The libraries were made with immunoSEQ v3. Sequencing used immunoSEQ multiplex PCR; TCRdb keeps in-frame clones, though not all of them. The sample lists under 55,000 clones; around 79% were seen once. Time point given: pre-treatment sample, taken before nivolumab and TIL therapy. This specimen consisted of blood, obtained at baseline. These receptors all come from a woman aged 25 to 80 with non-small cell lung cancer.

This clone is categorized as medium-sized. The V call is TRBV5-1, the J call TRBJ2-6; D is undetermined. Germline loops: CDR1 SGHRS, CDR2 YFSETQ. This CDR3 comprises 18 residues. Deletions cut 2 bases from V and 0 bases from J, with 15 bases between. The CDR3 reads CASSFTGSVVSGANVLTF. The CDR3 nucleotides read TGCGCCAGCAGCTTCACTGGCAGCGTCGTCTCTGGGGCCAACGTCCTGACTTTC.

This clone was counted between two and nine times. The chain combines TRBV5-1 with TRBJ2-7; 12 bases match TRBD2. Germline V gives CDR1 SGHRS, CDR2 YFSETQ. The V and J ends lost 7 bases and 0 bases, in that order; junction bases with no gene match: 14. This CDR3 has 18 amino acids. The CDR3 loop reads CASGPQLAGGTISYEQYF. The CDR3 bases are TGCGCCAGCGGACCTCAACTAGCGGGGGGAACCATCTCCTACGAGCAGTACTTC.

The V gene is TRBV18, the J gene TRBJ2-5; either TRBD1 or TRBD2 may supply D (5 bases each). CDR3 length: 14 residues. The V and J ends lost 6 bases and 4 bases respectively, with 15 bases between them. CDR1 and CDR2 from the germline V gene are KGHSH and LQKENI. The CDR3 sequence: CASSQGETRETQYF. The CDR3 coding sequence is TGTGCCAGCTCCCAAGGGGAGACCCGAGAGACCCAGTACTTC.

V gene TRBV10-2 combines with J gene TRBJ1-3; D unresolved. The CDR3 contains 17 residues. Germline lookup yields CDR1 WSHSY and CDR2 SAAADI. Trimming removed 0 bases from V and 0 bases from J, with 12 bases in between. The CDR3 DNA reads TGCGCCAGCAGTGAGTCGAGGACGGAAGCCTCTGGAAACACCATATATTTT. Its translation: CASSESRTEASGNTIYF.

This clone was seen once. This sequence joins TRBV9 and TRBJ2-5; TRBD2 matches 12 bases. Losses at the gene ends were 4 bases for V and 0 bases for J; bases not matched to a gene: 1. In germline, CDR1 is SGDLS, CDR2 YYNGEE. The length of the CDR3 is 15 residues. CDR3 in DNA: TGTGCCAGCAGCTGGACTAGCGGGAACCAAGAGACCCAGTACTTC. It codes for CASSWTSGNQETQYF. The full variable domain, with the rest looked up from reference TRBV9 and TRBJ2-5, is DSGVTQTPKHLITATGQRVTLRCSPRSGDLSVYWYQQSLDQGLQFLIQYYNGEERAKGNILERFSAQQFPDLHSELNLSSLELGDSALYFCASSWTSGNQETQYFGPGTRLLVL.

This chain connects TRBV6-1 to TRBJ2-5; D is perhaps TRBD2 (6 bases). V lost 5 bases and J 4 bases, leaving 11 bases between the germline ends. Germline CDR1 MNHNS, CDR2 SASEGT. This CDR3 is 13 amino acids long. The CDR3: CASSQGLGETQYF. In DNA, the CDR3 is TGTGCCAGCAGTCAGGGACTCGGAGAGACCCAGTACTTC.

The chain employs TRBV5-1 and TRBJ2-2, with 11 bases lining up with TRBD1. The V gene's germline CDR1 is SGHRS and CDR2 YFSETQ. V lost 4 bases to trimming and J lost 4 bases; unmatched junction nucleotides: 6. The CDR3 is made up of 16 amino acids. For the CDR3, the DNA is TGCGCCAGCAGCGCGACCGGGACAGGGGGCACCGGGGAGCTGTTTTTT. Residues: CASSATGTGGTGELFF.

The chain is built from TRBV7-6 and TRBJ2-7; D perhaps matches TRBD1 (6 bases). V lost 5 bases, J lost 3 bases, and 11 bases lay in between. The germline V gene encodes CDR1 SGHVS and CDR2 FNYEAQ. The CDR3 length is 13 residues. The CDR3: CASSHGQYYEQYF. CDR3 DNA sequence: TGTGCCAGCAGCCACGGACAGTACTACGAGCAGTACTTC.

This clone turned up a few times. This sequence joins TRBV7-2 and TRBJ1-5, with TRBD1 as a possible D gene (6 bases). The V end was cut by 5 bases, the J end by 0 bases, with 8 bases between. The V gene's germline CDR1 is SGHTA and CDR2 FQGNSA. The CDR3 runs to 14 residues. The CDR3 here is CASSQGNSNQPQHF. The CDR3 nucleotides are TGTGCCAGCAGCCAGGGGAATAGCAATCAGCCCCAGCATTTT.

In its sample, this clone was seen a few times. The chain employs TRBV5-1 and TRBJ2-2, with D perhaps TRBD1 or TRBD2 (5 bases each). CDR1 and CDR2 (germline): SGHRS, YFSETQ. V lost 6 bases to trimming and J lost 0 bases, with 12 bases between them. This CDR3 spans 15 amino acids. DNA for the CDR3: TGCGCCAGCACCCGAGGGGTTACGAACACCGGGGAGCTGTTTTTT. This encodes CASTRGVTNTGELFF.

V is TRBV18 and J is TRBJ2-3; 13 positions match TRBD2. The V gene end was trimmed by 6 bases and the J gene end by 2 bases; junction bases not matched to a gene: 14. The CDR3 is 19 amino acids. Germline V CDR1 and CDR2: KGHSH, LQKENI. CDR3 sequence (DNA): TGTGCCAGCTCGCCGACTAGCGGGGGGCCCCTTTCCCCCACAGATACGCAGTATTTT. This encodes CASSPTSGGPLSPTDTQYF.

This clone was seen a handful of times. The rearrangement links TRBV4-1 to TRBJ1-5; 9 nucleotides match TRBD1. This CDR3 has 17 residues. Trimming removed 3 bases from V and 5 bases from J; junction bases left unmatched: 11. The germline gives CDR1 MGHRA, CDR2 YSYEKL. The CDR3 reads CASSQHLGTGLDQPQHF. Here the CDR3 DNA reads TGCGCCAGCAGCCAGCACCTGGGGACAGGGTTGGATCAGCCCCAGCATTTT.

With respect to this clone: It is likely a read error, because the conserved phenylalanine at the end of the CDR3 is missing. The limits of the CDR3 on the DNA are not certain, so only TCRdb's listed CDR3 is given. The chain uses TRBV5-8 and TRBJ2-3; whether TRBD2, the table's D call, matches the DNA was not checked. In germline, CDR1 is SGHTS, CDR2 YDEGEE. Including both end residues, the CDR3 is 10 amino acids long. This chain's CDR3 is CASSLSSLVG.

This chain joins TRBV6-5 and TRBJ2-5; D is ambiguous. Germline assignment: CDR1 MNHEY and CDR2 SVGAGI. The CDR3 runs to 12 residues. V lost 5 bases and J 5 bases, leaving 9 bases between the germline ends. The CDR3, as DNA: TGTGCCAGCAGTCTTGGTGTGGAGACCCAGTACTTC. It translates to CASSLGVETQYF.

The V gene is TRBV6-1, the J gene TRBJ2-5; 7 bases fit TRBD2. With the DNA end fitting TRBJ2-7 better, the J assignment may be wrong. CDR1 and CDR2 (germline): MNHNS, SASEGT. CDR3 length equals 13 residues. The CDR3 DNA follows: TGTGCCAGCACCCACGGACTAGCCTACGAGCAGTACTTC. It specifies CASTHGLAYEQYF.

The table lists this clone with a few counts. The rearrangement joins TRBV20-1 to TRBJ1-1; D is ambiguous. This CDR3 comprises 11 residues. V lost 8 bases and J lost 0, with 7 bases in between. The germline V gene encodes CDR1 DFQATT and CDR2 SNEGSKA (reference sequence). The CDR3 reads CSSVVNTEAFF. The CDR3 bases are TGCAGTTCGGTTGTGAACACTGAAGCTTTCTTT.

The chain combines TRBV29-1 with TRBJ2-2, with D unclear. Germline CDR1 SQVTM, CDR2 ANQGSEA. The CDR3 spans 15 residues. Deletions cut 5 bases from V and 1 base from J, with 14 bases between. The CDR3 DNA reads TGCAGCGTTCTCCCACGCGGCGGGAACACCGGGGAGCTGTTTTTT. It is translated as CSVLPRGGNTGELFF.

This clone was found a few times. The chain is built from TRBV7-2 and TRBJ1-2; a possible D gene is TRBD1 (6 bases). V lost 6 bases and J 0 bases, leaving 14 bases between the germline ends. CDR1 is SGHTA and CDR2 is FQGNSA in the germline V gene. There are 15 residues in the CDR3. CDR3 in amino acids: CASRRGGPANYGYTF. CDR3 bases: TGTGCCAGCAGACGAGGGGGGCCGGCTAACTATGGCTACACCTTC.

J is TRBJ2-1 and V is TRBV4-1; a possible D gene is TRBD2 (5 bases). V lost 0 bases and J lost 4, with 13 bases in between. Per germline, CDR1 MGHRA and CDR2 YSYEKL. The CDR3 is made up of 16 amino acids. The CDR3 region is CASSQEYQDWYNEQFF. The CDR3 DNA reads TGCGCCAGCAGCCAAGAGTATCAGGACTGGTACAATGAGCAGTTCTTC.

CDR3 sequence: CAWSYSGGGYQETQYF. CDR3 in DNA: TGTGCCTGGAGTTATTCAGGCGGGGGTTACCAAGAGACCCAGTACTTC. The chain has TRBV30 and TRBJ2-5, with 7 bases aligning to TRBD2. Germline lookup yields CDR1 GTSNPN and CDR2 SVGIG (reference sequence). V gave up 2 bases and J gave up 0 bases; unmatched junction bases: 9. There are 16 residues in the CDR3.

The rearrangement uses TRBV6-6 and TRBJ1-1; TRBD1 matches at 8 bases. Trimming cost V 6 bases and J 0 bases; bases outside gene matches: 6. The germline gives CDR1 MNHNY, CDR2 SVGAGI (reference sequence). The CDR3 runs 15 residues. This CDR3 is CASSRGQGLNTEAFF. In DNA form, the CDR3 reads TGTGCCAGCAGCCGCGGACAGGGCCTGAACACTGAAGCTTTCTTT.

This clone was counted a few times. This chain uses TRBV7-2 with TRBJ2-2; D is unclear. The germline CDR1 and CDR2 sequences are SGHTA and FQGNSA. The CDR3 runs to 14 residues. V dropped 5 bases and J dropped 3 bases, with 10 bases sitting between them. CDR3 sequence reads: CASSLDKYTGELFF. The CDR3 region has the DNA TGTGCCAGCAGCCTCGACAAGTACACCGGGGAGCTGTTTTTT.

The chain recombines TRBV6-5 with TRBJ2-2; TRBD2 aligns across 9 bases. Germline V CDR1 and CDR2: MNHEY, SVGAGI. V shed 0 bases, J shed 2 bases, and the junction held 1 base outside the gene matches. CDR3 size: 16 residues. The CDR3 is CASSYSGTSNTGELFF. CDR3 DNA sequence: TGTGCCAGCAGTTACTCCGGGACTAGCAACACCGGGGAGCTGTTTTTT.

This chain links TRBV9 with TRBJ1-5; the D is unclear. The V end lost 0 bases, the J end lost 7 bases, and 8 bases lay between the germline ends. The CDR3 has 13 residues. The germline gives CDR1 SGDLS, CDR2 YYNGEE. The CDR3 here is CASSVDEGQPQHF. In DNA form, the CDR3 reads TGTGCCAGCAGCGTAGATGAAGGGCAGCCCCAGCATTTT.

This chain links TRBV7-2 with TRBJ1-1; 7 positions match TRBD1. This CDR3 has 14 residues. Looked up from germline, CDR1 is SGHTA and CDR2 is FQGNSA. The V gene end was trimmed by 5 bases and the J gene end by 7 bases; junction bases not matched to a gene: 10. Written as DNA, the CDR3 is TGTGCCAGCAGCCGCGGGACAGTTAGTTTTGAAGCTTTCTTT. It specifies CASSRGTVSFEAFF.

This chain links TRBV27 with TRBJ2-7; the D call may be TRBD1 or TRBD2 (5 bases each). Trimming left V 3 bases short and J 4 bases short, with 16 bases between. The CDR3 contains 15 residues. Per the germline V gene, CDR1 is MNHEY and CDR2 is SMNVEV (reference sequence). The CDR3 nucleotides are TGTGCCAGCAGTTTTGGGGGATTCGAATTGTACGAGCAGTACTTC. Protein sequence: CASSFGGFELYEQYF.

This rearrangement joins TRBV5-5 to TRBJ1-3; perhaps TRBD1 as D (6 bases). V was cut by 4 bases and J by 2 bases, with 10 bases left in between. The CDR3 loop spans 14 amino acids. Germline V gene lookup returns CDR1 SGHKS and CDR2 YYEKEE (reference sequence). The CDR3 coding sequence is TGTGCCAGCAGCGAAACAGGGCCTGGAAACACCATATATTTT. It codes for CASSETGPGNTIYF.

The chain uses TRBV6-5 and TRBJ2-3; 7 bases line up with TRBD2. The CDR3 is 16 amino acids. Germline V CDR1 and CDR2: MNHEY, SVGAGI. V shed 2 bases, J shed 0 bases, and the junction held 5 bases outside the gene matches. The CDR3 spells CASSYGSSGSTDTQYF. In nucleotides, the CDR3 is TGTGCCAGCAGTTACGGGTCTAGCGGAAGCACAGATACGCAGTATTTT.

This clone has just a few counts. The chain carries TRBV7-9 and TRBJ2-2, with D perhaps matching TRBD2 (5 bases). The CDR3 spans 14 residues. Germline V lookup: CDR1 SEHNR, CDR2 FQNEAQ (reference sequence). V lost 0 bases and J lost 6, with 8 bases in between. In nucleotides, the CDR3 is TGTGCCAGCAGCTTAGCACTAGACCCCGGGGAGCTGTTTTTT. Its protein product is CASSLALDPGELFF.

The chain combines TRBV27 with TRBJ1-3; D is uncertain. CDR1 MNHEY and CDR2 SMNVEV come from the germline V gene (reference sequence). The CDR3 runs 15 residues. V was pared by 4 bases and J by 6 bases, with 16 bases between. The chain's CDR3 is CASSSFGPGANTIYF. The CDR3 DNA follows: TGTGCCAGCAGTTCCTTCGGGCCCGGCGCAAACACCATATATTTT.